The sequence of this TCR beta chain was determined in a study of blood T cell repertoires in COVID-19. About the research overall: Donors in the United States, Italy and Spain gave samples during acute or convalescent COVID-19. Sources were T cells, B-cell-depleted T cells, or PBMCs; the material itself was cDNA or gDNA.

Original analysis: Reference gene primer amplification gave estimated nucleated cell counts. The data were produced by immunoSEQ multiplex PCR, yet TCRdb's version contains in-frame clones alone and is incomplete. D and trimming were read from the DNA, whereas the V and J calls and clone size are those reported in that table. The sample consists of 310,000 or so clones, more than 85% of them appearing once. A word on this clone: In the same sample, other DNA sequences code for this CDR3.

Germline CDR1 is WNHNN and CDR2 is SYGVQD (reference sequence). V lost 3 bases to trimming and J lost 0 bases, with 7 bases between them. The CDR3 loop spans 14 amino acids. This TCR was sampled from a man between 65 and 79 years old with acute or convalescent COVID-19. The chain joins TRBV10-1 to TRBJ2-3, with a possible D match to TRBD2 (5 bases). Sequencing was carried out using peripheral blood. This CDR3 reads CASSDGSSTDTQYF. In nucleotides, the CDR3 is TGCGCCAGCAGTGATGGGAGTAGCACAGATACGCAGTATTTT.